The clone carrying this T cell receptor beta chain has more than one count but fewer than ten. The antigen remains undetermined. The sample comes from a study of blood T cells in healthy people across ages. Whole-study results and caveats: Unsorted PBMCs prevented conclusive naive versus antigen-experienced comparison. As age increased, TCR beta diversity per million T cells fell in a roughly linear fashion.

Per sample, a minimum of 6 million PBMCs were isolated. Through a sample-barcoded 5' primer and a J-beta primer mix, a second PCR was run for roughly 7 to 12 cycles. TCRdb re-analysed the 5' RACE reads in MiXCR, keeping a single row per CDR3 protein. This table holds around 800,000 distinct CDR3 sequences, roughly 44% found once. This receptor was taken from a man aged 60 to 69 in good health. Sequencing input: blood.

The CDR3 DNA is TGTGCCAGCAGTTACCGGGGGGCGAACTACAATGAGCAGTTCTTC. This codes for CASSYRGANYNEQFF. V and J are TRBV6-2 or TRBV6-3 and TRBJ2-1, with D possibly TRBD2 on 7 matching bases. Germline V gene lookup returns CDR1 MNHEY and CDR2 SVGEGT. Trimming left V 2 bases short and J 3 bases short, with 11 bases between. The CDR3 extends over 15 amino acids.